This T cell receptor (beta chain) was obtained from a study of blood T cell repertoires in COVID-19. CDR3 length: 14 residues. CDR1 is LGHDT and CDR2 is YNNKEL in the germline V gene (reference sequence). Trimming cost V 6 bases and J 5 bases; bases outside gene matches: 7. The protocol was immunoSEQ multiplex PCR, while the TCRdb copy is restricted to in-frame clones and leaves out a portion. Of fewer than 350,000 clones listed, approximately 90% are singletons. The chain combines TRBV3-1 (or the pseudogene TRBV3-2) with TRBJ1-2; TRBD1 aligns across 9 bases. The material sequenced was peripheral blood. The TCR comes from a man younger than 40 with COVID-19, enrolled during active disease. CDR3 coding DNA: TGTGCCAGCAGACGGGGACAGGGTAGTTATGGCTACACCTTC. Residues: CASRRGQGSYGYTF.